The clone carrying this T cell receptor beta chain has at least ten counts. The antigen remains unidentified. V lost 4 bases and J lost 0, with 13 bases in between. CDR3 length: 16 amino acids. TCRbeta libraries were built with three rounds of nested PCR, modified from ARM-PCR. One entry per CDR3 protein results from TCRdb running MiXCR on the multiplex PCR reads. The sample contains 100,000 to 150,000 distinct CDR3 sequences, 66% of which appear only once. This entry is derived from a study of tumor and adjacent non-tumor tissue in lung cancer. Study-wide background: Stage I to III disease affected ten to eleven men and 4 or 5 women aged about 31 to 76.

No cell sorting was done before RNA was extracted from the tissue. Newly diagnosed lung cancer patients had thoracic surgery in China, August–late 2014, without prior chemotherapy. Study outcomes and limitations: Significantly higher TCR diversity was found in tumor than normal lung.

The chain links TRBV12-3 or TRBV12-4 to TRBJ2-1; unclear D gene. Sequenced material: lung tumor tissue. The clonotype originates from a man aged 30 to 45 with non-small cell lung cancer. CDR3 in amino acids: CASSSGSIASYNEQFF. The CDR3 nucleotides are TGTGCCAGCAGTTCTGGGTCGATCGCCTCCTACAATGAGCAGTTCTTC.